A single sample is the source of the 3 T cell receptor beta chains below, sequenced in a study of PD-1 blockade in mismatch repair-deficient tumors. Measured with immunoSEQ multiplex PCR; TCRdb has only the in-frame clones, and not every one. This repertoire shows around 25,000 clones, less than 85% found once; its top ten account for 2.5% to 3.5%. The sample here was PBMCs, taken before pembrolizumab treatment. The receptors shown here come from an adult with mismatch repair-deficient cancer.

The chain employs TRBV5-1 and TRBJ2-5; TRBD2 might be the D (6 bases). This CDR3 contains 14 residues. Germline V gene lookup returns CDR1 SGHRS and CDR2 YFSETQ. V lost 3 bases to trimming and J lost 2 bases, with 11 bases between them. The CDR3 sequence: CASSWGAGQETQYF. Here the CDR3 DNA reads TGCGCCAGCAGCTGGGGTGCGGGGCAAGAGACCCAGTACTTC.

The rearrangement links TRBV6-5 to TRBJ2-2; possible D gene TRBD1, 5 bases. The V end was cut by 6 bases, the J end by 4 bases, with 15 bases between. From germline, CDR1 is MNHEY and CDR2 SVGAGI. CDR3 size: 15 residues. The CDR3 loop is CASRRVGQSTGELFF. As DNA, the CDR3 is TGTGCCAGCAGACGCGTAGGACAAAGCACCGGGGAGCTGTTTTTT.

The V call is TRBV11-3, the J call TRBJ2-7; 9 nucleotides match TRBD2. After removal of 5 bases from V and 2 bases from J, the junction contained 7 bases not matched to a gene. Germline V gene data show CDR1 as SGHNT and CDR2 as YENEEA. CDR3 length: 15 residues. CDR3 in DNA: TGTGCCAGCAGCCCGACTAGCGGAAGGACCTACGAGCAGTACTTC. Translated, it gives CASSPTSGRTYEQYF.